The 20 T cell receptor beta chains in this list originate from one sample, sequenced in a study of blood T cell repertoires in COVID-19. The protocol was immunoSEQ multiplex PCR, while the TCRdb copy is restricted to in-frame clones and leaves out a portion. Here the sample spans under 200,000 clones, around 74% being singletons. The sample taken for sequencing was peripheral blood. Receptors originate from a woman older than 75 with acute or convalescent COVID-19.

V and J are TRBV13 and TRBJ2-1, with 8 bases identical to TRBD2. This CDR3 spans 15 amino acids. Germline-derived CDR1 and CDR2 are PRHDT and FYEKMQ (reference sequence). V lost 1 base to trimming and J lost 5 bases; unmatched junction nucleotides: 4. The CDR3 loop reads CASSLVGLAHNEQFF. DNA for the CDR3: TGTGCCAGCAGCTTAGTAGGACTAGCTCACAATGAGCAGTTCTTC.

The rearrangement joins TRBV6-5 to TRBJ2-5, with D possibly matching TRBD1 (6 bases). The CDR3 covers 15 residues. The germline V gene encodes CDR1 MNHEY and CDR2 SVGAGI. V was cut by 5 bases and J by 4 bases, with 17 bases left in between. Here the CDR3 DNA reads TGTGCCAGCAGTAAGGTCAGGGGAGACGTAGAGACCCAGTACTTC. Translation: CASSKVRGDVETQYF.

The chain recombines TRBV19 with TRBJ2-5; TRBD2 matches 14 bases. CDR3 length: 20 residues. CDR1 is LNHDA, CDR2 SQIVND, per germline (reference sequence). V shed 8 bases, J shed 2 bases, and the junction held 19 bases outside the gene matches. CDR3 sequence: CASQGIPGTSGSVGQETQYF. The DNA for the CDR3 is TGTGCCAGTCAAGGGATACCGGGGACTAGCGGGAGCGTTGGTCAAGAGACCCAGTACTTC. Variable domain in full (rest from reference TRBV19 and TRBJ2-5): DGGITQSPKYLFRKEGQNVTLSCEQNLNHDAMYWYRQDPGQGLRLIYYSQIVNDFQKGDIAEGYSVSREKKESFPLTVTSAQKNPTAFYLCASQGIPGTSGSVGQETQYFGPGTRLLVL.

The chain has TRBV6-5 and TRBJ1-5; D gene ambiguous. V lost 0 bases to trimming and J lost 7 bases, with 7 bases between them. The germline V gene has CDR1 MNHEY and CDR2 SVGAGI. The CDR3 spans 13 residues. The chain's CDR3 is CASSYSKSQPQHF. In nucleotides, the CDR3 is TGTGCCAGCAGTTACTCGAAAAGCCAGCCCCAGCATTTT.

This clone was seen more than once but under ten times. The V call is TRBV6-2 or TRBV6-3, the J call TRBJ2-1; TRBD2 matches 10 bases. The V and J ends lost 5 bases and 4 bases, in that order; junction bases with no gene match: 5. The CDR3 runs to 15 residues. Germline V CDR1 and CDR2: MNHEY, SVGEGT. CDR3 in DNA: TGTGCCAGCAGTCTAGCGGGAGTTGGGTACAATGAGCAGTTCTTC. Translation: CASSLAGVGYNEQFF.

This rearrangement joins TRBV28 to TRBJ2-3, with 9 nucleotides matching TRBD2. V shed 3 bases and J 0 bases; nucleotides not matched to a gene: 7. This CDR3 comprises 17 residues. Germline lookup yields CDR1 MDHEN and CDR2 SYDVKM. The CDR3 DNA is TGTGCCAGCAGTTTGATACTAGCGGGTCCTAGCACAGATACGCAGTATTTT. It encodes CASSLILAGPSTDTQYF.

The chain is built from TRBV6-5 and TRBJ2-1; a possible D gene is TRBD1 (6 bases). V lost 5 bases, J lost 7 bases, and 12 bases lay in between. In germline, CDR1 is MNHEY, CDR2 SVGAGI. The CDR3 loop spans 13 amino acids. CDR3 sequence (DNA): TGTGCCAGCAGTACCCAGGGGTGGAATGAGCAGTTCTTC. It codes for CASSTQGWNEQFF.

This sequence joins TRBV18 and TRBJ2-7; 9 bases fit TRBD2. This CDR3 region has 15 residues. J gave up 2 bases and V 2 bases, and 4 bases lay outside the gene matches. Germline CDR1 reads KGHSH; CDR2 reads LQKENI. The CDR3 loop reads CASSPGLAGTYEQYF. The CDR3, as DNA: TGTGCCAGCTCACCAGGGCTAGCGGGGACCTACGAGCAGTACTTC. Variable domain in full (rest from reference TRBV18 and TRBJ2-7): NAGVMQNPRHLVRRRGQEARLRCSPMKGHSHVYWYRQLPEEGLKFMVYLQKENIIDESGMPKERFSAEFPKEGPSILRIQQVVRGDSAAYFCASSPGLAGTYEQYFGPGTRLTVT.

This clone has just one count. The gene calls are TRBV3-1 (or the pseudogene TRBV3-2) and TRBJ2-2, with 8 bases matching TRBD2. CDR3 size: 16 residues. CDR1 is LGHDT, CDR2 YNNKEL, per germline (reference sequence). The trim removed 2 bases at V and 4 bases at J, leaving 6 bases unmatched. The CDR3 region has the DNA TGTGCCAGCAGCCAAATAGTAGCGGGACCCACCGGGGAGCTGTTTTTT. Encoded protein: CASSQIVAGPTGELFF.

As DNA, the CDR3 is TGTGCCAGCGGTCGGGGGATGTGGACCCGAGAGACCCAGTACTTC. As protein: CASGRGMWTRETQYF. The chain couples TRBV6-5 to TRBJ2-5; D might be TRBD2 (6 bases). Germline assignment: CDR1 MNHEY and CDR2 SVGAGI. V was shortened by 8 bases and J by 4 bases, with 20 bases between the two germline ends. This CDR3 is built from 15 residues.

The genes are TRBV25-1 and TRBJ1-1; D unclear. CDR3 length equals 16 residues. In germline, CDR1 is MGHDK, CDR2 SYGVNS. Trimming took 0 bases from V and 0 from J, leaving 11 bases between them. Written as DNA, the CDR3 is TGTGCCAGCAGTGAATATTTGTTGGCGGTGAACACTGAAGCTTTCTTT. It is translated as CASSEYLLAVNTEAFF.

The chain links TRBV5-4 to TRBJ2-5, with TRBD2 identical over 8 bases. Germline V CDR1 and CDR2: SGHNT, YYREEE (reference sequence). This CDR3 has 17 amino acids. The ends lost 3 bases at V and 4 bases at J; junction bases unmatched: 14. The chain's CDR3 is CASSSTVGAGGLETQYF. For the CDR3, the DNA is TGTGCCAGCAGCTCGACCGTTGGGGCGGGAGGTTTAGAGACCCAGTACTTC.

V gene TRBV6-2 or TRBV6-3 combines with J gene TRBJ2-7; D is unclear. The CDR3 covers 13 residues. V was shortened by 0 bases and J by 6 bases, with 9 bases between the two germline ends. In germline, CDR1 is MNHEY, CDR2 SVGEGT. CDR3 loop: CASSYSNGPEQYF. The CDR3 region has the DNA TGTGCCAGCAGTTACTCGAACGGTCCCGAGCAGTACTTC.

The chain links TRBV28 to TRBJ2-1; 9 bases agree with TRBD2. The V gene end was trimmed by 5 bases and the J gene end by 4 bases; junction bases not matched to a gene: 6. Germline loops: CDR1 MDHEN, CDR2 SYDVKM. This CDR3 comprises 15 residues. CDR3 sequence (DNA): TGTGCCAGCAGTCCGACTAGCGGAAATTACAATGAGCAGTTCTTC. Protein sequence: CASSPTSGNYNEQFF.

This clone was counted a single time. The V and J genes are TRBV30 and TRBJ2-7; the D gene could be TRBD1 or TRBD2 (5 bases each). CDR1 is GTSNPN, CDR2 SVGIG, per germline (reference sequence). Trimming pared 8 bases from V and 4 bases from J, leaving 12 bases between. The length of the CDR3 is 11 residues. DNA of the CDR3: TGTGCCGGGGGACGGACTTACGAGCAGTACTTC. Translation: CAGGRTYEQYF. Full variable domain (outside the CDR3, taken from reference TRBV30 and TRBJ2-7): SQTIHQWPATLVQPVGSPLSLECTVEGTSNPNLYWYRQAAGRGLQLLFYSVGIGQISSEVPQNLSASRPQDRQFILSSKKLLLSDSGFYLCAGGRTYEQYFGPGTRLTVT.

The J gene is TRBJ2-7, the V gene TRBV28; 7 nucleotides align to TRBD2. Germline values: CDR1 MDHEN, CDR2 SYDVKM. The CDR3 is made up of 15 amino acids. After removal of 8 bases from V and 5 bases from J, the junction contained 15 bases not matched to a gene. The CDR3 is CASGVPGGRSHEQYF. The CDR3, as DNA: TGTGCCAGCGGTGTCCCCGGCGGGAGATCCCACGAGCAGTACTTC.

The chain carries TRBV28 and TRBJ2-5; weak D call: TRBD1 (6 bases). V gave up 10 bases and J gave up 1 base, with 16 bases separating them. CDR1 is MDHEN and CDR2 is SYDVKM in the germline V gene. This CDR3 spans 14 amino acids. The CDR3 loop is CATVTGLTQETQYF. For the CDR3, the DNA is TGTGCCACGGTAACAGGGCTAACCCAAGAGACCCAGTACTTC.

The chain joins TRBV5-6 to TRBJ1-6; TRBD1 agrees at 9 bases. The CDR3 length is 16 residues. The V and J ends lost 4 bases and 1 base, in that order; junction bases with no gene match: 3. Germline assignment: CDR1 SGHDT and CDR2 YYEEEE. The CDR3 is CASSQDRGSYNSPLHF. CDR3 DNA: TGTGCCAGCAGCCAGGACAGGGGATCCTATAATTCACCCCTCCACTTT.

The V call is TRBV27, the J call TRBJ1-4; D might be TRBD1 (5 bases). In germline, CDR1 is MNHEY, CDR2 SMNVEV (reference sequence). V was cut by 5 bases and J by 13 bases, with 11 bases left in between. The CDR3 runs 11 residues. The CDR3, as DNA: TGTGCCAGCAGTGGGGGGTCGGGACTGTTTTTT. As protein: CASSGGSGLFF.

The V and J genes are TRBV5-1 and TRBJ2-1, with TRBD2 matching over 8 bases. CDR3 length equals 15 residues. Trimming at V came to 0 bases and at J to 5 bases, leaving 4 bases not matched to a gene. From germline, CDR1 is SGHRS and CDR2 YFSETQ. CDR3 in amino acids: CASSLETSGNNEQFF. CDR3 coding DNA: TGCGCCAGCAGCTTGGAAACTAGCGGAAACAATGAGCAGTTCTTC.